These 6 T cell receptor beta chains originate from one sample sequenced in a study of response to subunit inactivated influenza vaccine. A single record per CDR3 protein comes from TCRdb applying MiXCR to the RT-PCR reads. The table has over 750,000 distinct CDR3 sequences, approximately 22% seen once. The starting material was PBMCs from blood, obtained 5 days after vaccination. The receptor set was obtained from a man in his fifties who received an inactivated influenza vaccine.

The CDR3 loop reads CSASRVLNTEAFF. The CDR3, as DNA: TGCAGTGCTTCCAGGGTTTTGAACACTGAAGCTTTCTTT. The chain links TRBV20-1 to TRBJ1-1; TRBD1 might be the D (5 bases). CDR1 and CDR2 from the germline V gene are DFQATT and SNEGSKA (reference sequence). The CDR3 runs 13 residues. V was trimmed by 5 bases and J by 0 bases, leaving 10 bases between them.

This sequence joins TRBV20-1 and TRBJ1-1; D call uncertain. CDR3 length: 12 amino acids. V gave up 2 bases and J gave up 5 bases, with 9 bases separating them. Germline V gene lookup returns CDR1 DFQATT and CDR2 SNEGSKA (reference sequence). The CDR3 nucleotides are TGCAGTGCTAGATCCCTGAGGACTGAAGCTTTCTTT. Protein product: CSARSLRTEAFF.

About this clonotype itself: It is likely a read error, because the conserved phenylalanine at the end of the CDR3 is missing. The CDR3 protein is CASSQQGGETQYL. The CDR3 DNA follows: TGCGCCAGCAGCCAACAGGGTGGGGAGACCCAGTACCTC. V gene TRBV4-3 combines with J gene TRBJ2-5; a possible D gene is TRBD1 (5 bases). This CDR3 is 13 amino acids long. Germline loops: CDR1 LGHNA, CDR2 YSLEER. V was pared by 2 bases and J by 5 bases, with 9 bases between.

This chain connects TRBV7-9 to TRBJ1-1; D call uncertain. V was pared by 7 bases and J by 7 bases, with 16 bases between. Per the germline V gene, CDR1 is SEHNR and CDR2 is FQNEAQ (reference sequence). The CDR3 extends over 13 amino acids. The CDR3 DNA reads TGTGCCAGCATCCTAGGGAGGGAGAGTGAAGCTTTCTTT. It codes for CASILGRESEAFF.

The sample holds a few counts of this clonotype. The J gene is TRBJ2-3, the V gene TRBV28; 9 nucleotides agree with TRBD1. The junction had 14 bases not matched to a gene; V was cut back by 6 bases and J by 7 bases. Germline values: CDR1 MDHEN, CDR2 SYDVKM. The CDR3 contains 16 residues. CDR3 DNA: TGTGCCAGCAGCCCTTCGACAGGGGGGTCCCTAAATACGCAGTATTTT. Translating it yields CASSPSTGGSLNTQYF.

The chain is built from TRBV5-1 and TRBJ1-1, with D unclear. Germline values: CDR1 SGHRS, CDR2 YFSETQ. Trimming removed 2 bases at V and 5 bases at J, with 13 bases between. The CDR3 is 14 residues long. The DNA for the CDR3 is TGCGCCAGCAGCTTATATTCAGGTCAAACTGAAGCTTTCTTT. Its protein is CASSLYSGQTEAFF.